Listed below are T cell receptor beta chains from one sample, sequenced in a study of blood T cell repertoires in COVID-19. Sequencing used immunoSEQ multiplex PCR; TCRdb keeps in-frame clones, though not all of them. The data contain some 140,000 clones, around 88% of them singletons. Sequencing used peripheral blood. Every receptor here comes from a man between 50 and 59 years old with active or convalescent COVID-19. The conserved cysteine and the conserved F or W are not part of the CDR3 here.

v_gene,CDR3aa
TRBV15,ATSRENYGYT
TRBV2,ASRTGAHEKLF
TRBV6-2/TRBV6-3,ASSYTRVVGQGRNTEAF
TRBV6-4,ASSASGHTDTQY
TRBV15,ATSRSDRVGNEQF
TRBV27,ASSFSSGLANTGELF
TRBV18,ASSPGSQGNEQF
TRBV5-6,ASSSAGGTGSTEAF
TRBV5-1,ASSLGRGGQETQY
TRBV28,ASRAGSTDTQY
TRBV7-2,ASSPGLAGGNEQF
TRBV3-1/TRBV3-2,ASSPMGLAGANEQF
TRBV5-1,ASRPIGYNEQF
TRBV11-2,ASSSTSGSSYEQY
TRBV19,ASSSRLATYEQY